These 7 T cell receptor beta chains were sequenced from one sample in a study of blood T cell repertoires in COVID-19. Assay used: immunoSEQ multiplex PCR; TCRdb lists only in-frame clones, some missing. The sample consists of about 260,000 clones, approximately 90% of them appearing once. The specimen was PBMCs or T cells enriched from blood (not recorded which). These receptors were obtained from a man aged 40-55 years who had been exposed to COVID-19.

The genes are TRBV6-5 and TRBJ2-3; tentative D call: TRBD2 (6 bases). V was cut by 2 bases and J by 4 bases, with 10 bases left in between. Germline CDR1 reads MNHEY; CDR2 reads SVGAGI. The CDR3 consists of 14 residues. CDR3 coding DNA: TGTGCCAGCAGTTACATCGGCGGGGCAGATACGCAGTATTTT. This sequence encodes CASSYIGGADTQYF.

The chain employs TRBV5-1 and TRBJ1-1, with no clear D. The CDR3 covers 13 residues. Trimming shortened V by 5 bases and J by 5 bases, and 13 bases separated the two germline ends. Germline assignment: CDR1 SGHRS and CDR2 YFSETQ. The CDR3 bases are TGCGCCAGCAGAACAAAGGTGGAGACTGAAGCTTTCTTT. Amino acids: CASRTKVETEAFF.

The gene calls are TRBV7-9 and TRBJ2-4; D ambiguous. CDR3 size: 14 residues. V was trimmed by 5 bases and J by 0 bases, leaving 8 bases between them. CDR1 SEHNR and CDR2 FQNEAQ come from the germline V gene (reference sequence). The CDR3 spells CASSPTKAKNIQYF. In DNA form, the CDR3 reads TGTGCCAGCAGCCCAACAAAAGCCAAAAACATTCAGTACTTC.

V gene TRBV5-1 combines with J gene TRBJ2-2, with 15 nucleotides matching TRBD2. Trimming took 4 bases from V and 7 from J; bases not matched to a gene: 5. CDR1 and CDR2 from the germline V gene are SGHRS and YFSETQ. The length of the CDR3 is 16 residues. The CDR3 is CASSPGLAGGGGELFF. CDR3 nucleotides: TGCGCCAGCAGCCCGGGACTAGCGGGAGGAGGCGGGGAGCTGTTTTTT.

The rearrangement links TRBV7-3 to TRBJ2-3, with TRBD2 matching 11 bases. The length of the CDR3 is 15 residues. The junction had 5 bases not matched to a gene; V was cut back by 5 bases and J by 4 bases. Germline CDR1 reads SGHTA; CDR2 reads FQGTGA. The DNA for the CDR3 is TGTGCCAGCAGCCCTTGGGGACTAGCGGCAGATACGCAGTATTTT. This gives the protein CASSPWGLAADTQYF. Together with reference TRBV7-3 and TRBJ2-3, the CDR3 gives the full variable domain: GAGVSQTPSNKVTEKGKYVELRCDPISGHTALYWYRQSLGQGPEFLIYFQGTGAADDSGLPNDRFFAVRPEGSVSTLKIQRTERGDSAVYLCASSPWGLAADTQYFGPGTRLTVL.

The V gene is TRBV9, the J gene TRBJ2-2, with 10 bases lining up with TRBD1. CDR3 length: 15 amino acids. Per germline, CDR1 SGDLS and CDR2 YYNGEE. With V trimmed by 5 bases and J by 5 bases, 6 bases remained unmatched. CDR3 coding DNA: TGTGCCAGCAGGCGAGGGACAGGGGTAACCGGGGAGCTGTTTTTT. It codes for CASRRGTGVTGELFF.

J is TRBJ1-1 and V is TRBV30; 10 nucleotides line up with TRBD1. Germline loops: CDR1 GTSNPN, CDR2 SVGIG (reference sequence). The V gene end was trimmed by 1 base and the J gene end by 2 bases; junction bases not matched to a gene: 7. The CDR3 contains 16 residues. The DNA for the CDR3 is TGTGCCTGGAGTGGTATTCGGACAGGGGGAAACACTGAAGCTTTCTTT. This encodes CAWSGIRTGGNTEAFF.